These T cell receptor beta chains were read from a single sample in a study of CD8+ T cells in alopecia areata. This table comes from immunoSEQ multiplex PCR, and its TCRdb copy is limited to in-frame clones, with some not included. The sample includes about 150,000 clones, 47% seen only once; the top ten take roughly 6.8%. Input material: CD4+ T cells sorted from blood. These receptors all stem from a human donor with alopecia areata. Each CDR3 is given with its conserved first and last residue. A D gene is named only where the DNA matches it firmly. Clone size is shown for a subset of rows, as once, few, many or a class of expanded clone.

D gene: -; J gene: TRBJ2-1; clone size: -; V gene: TRBV28; CDR3 DNA: TGTGCCAGCAGAGAAGCCGCCTACAATGAGCAGTTCTTC; CDR3 protein: CASREAAYNEQFF
D gene: -; J gene: TRBJ2-3; clone size: few; V gene: TRBV30; CDR3 DNA: TGTGCCTCCCAACCGGGACTTAGCACAGATACGCAGTATTTT; CDR3 protein: CASQPGLSTDTQYF
D gene: TRBD2; J gene: TRBJ2-2; clone size: few; V gene: TRBV5-4; CDR3 DNA: TGTGCCAGCAGCCTCGGGACTAGCGGGAGTGGCGGGGAGCTGTTTTTT; CDR3 protein: CASSLGTSGSGGELFF
D gene: TRBD2; J gene: TRBJ2-1; clone size: -; V gene: TRBV29-1; CDR3 DNA: TGCAGCGCCAGAGGGACTAGCGGGAGGCTCGATGAGCAGTTCTTC; CDR3 protein: CSARGTSGRLDEQFF
D gene: -; J gene: TRBJ2-3; clone size: once; V gene: TRBV5-1; CDR3 DNA: TGCGCCAGCAGCTCGCGAGGGGGGCCTCGCACAGATACGCAGTATTTT; CDR3 protein: CASSSRGGPRTDTQYF
D gene: TRBD2; J gene: TRBJ2-1; clone size: few; V gene: TRBV29-1; CDR3 DNA: TGCAGCGTTCTGGCGGGACTAGCGGGAGGGCCGTCCTACAATGAGCAGTTCTTC; CDR3 protein: CSVLAGLAGGPSYNEQFF
D gene: TRBD2; J gene: TRBJ2-3; clone size: -; V gene: TRBV29-1; CDR3 DNA: TGCAGCGTTGAAGCGACTAGCGGTAACACAGATACGCAGTATTTT; CDR3 protein: CSVEATSGNTDTQYF
D gene: -; J gene: TRBJ1-5; clone size: few; V gene: TRBV7-8; CDR3 DNA: TGTGCCAGCAGCTTAGGAAGACTGCCTGATAGCAATCAGCCCCAGCATTTT; CDR3 protein: CASSLGRLPDSNQPQHF
D gene: -; J gene: TRBJ2-5; clone size: -; V gene: TRBV7-6; CDR3 DNA: TGTGCCAGCAGCTTAGTCAGGCAAGAGACCCAGTACTTC; CDR3 protein: CASSLVRQETQYF
D gene: -; J gene: TRBJ2-3; clone size: -; V gene: TRBV5-1; CDR3 DNA: TGCGCCAGCAGCTTCGCAGACCCTAGCACAGATACGCAGTATTTT; CDR3 protein: CASSFADPSTDTQYF
D gene: -; J gene: TRBJ2-6; clone size: few; V gene: TRBV18; CDR3 DNA: TGTGCCAGCTCAATGCGGACGTATCCGGGGTCTGGGGCCAACGTCCTGACTTTC; CDR3 protein: CASSMRTYPGSGANVLTF
D gene: TRBD1; J gene: TRBJ1-2; clone size: once; V gene: TRBV7-8; CDR3 DNA: TGTGCCAGCAGCTTCAGTTATAAACAGGGGAATGACTACACCTTC; CDR3 protein: CASSFSYKQGNDYTF
D gene: TRBD1; J gene: TRBJ2-2; clone size: -; V gene: TRBV27; CDR3 DNA: TGTGCCAGCAGTCGGGGGGGACAGGGGTACACCGGGGAGCTGTTTTTT; CDR3 protein: CASSRGGQGYTGELFF
D gene: -; J gene: TRBJ1-4; clone size: few; V gene: TRBV30; CDR3 DNA: TGTGCCTGGAGGGCCCGGGAGAGACTGTTTTTT; CDR3 protein: CAWRARERLFF
D gene: -; J gene: TRBJ2-5; clone size: -; V gene: TRBV28; CDR3 DNA: TGTGCCAGCGGCATTCTGCGAGAGACCCAGTACTTC; CDR3 protein: CASGILRETQYF
D gene: -; J gene: TRBJ2-7; clone size: -; V gene: TRBV27; CDR3 DNA: TGTGCCAGCAGTTCGGCCGGTTGGCGGGCCAACTACGAGCAGTACTTC; CDR3 protein: CASSSAGWRANYEQYF
D gene: -; J gene: TRBJ2-7; clone size: -; V gene: TRBV19; CDR3 DNA: TGTGCCACTCAGGTAGGGTTCGACGAGCAGTACTTC; CDR3 protein: CATQVGFDEQYF
D gene: TRBD1; J gene: TRBJ1-1; clone size: -; V gene: TRBV5-4; CDR3 DNA: TGTGCCAGCAGCGGGAACAGGGGTTTGAACACTGAAGCTTTCTTT; CDR3 protein: CASSGNRGLNTEAFF
D gene: -; J gene: TRBJ2-7; clone size: -; V gene: TRBV28; CDR3 DNA: TGTGCCAGCAGTTCCTCCTACAGGCGATTAACCTACGAGCAGTACTTC; CDR3 protein: CASSSSYRRLTYEQYF
D gene: TRBD2; J gene: TRBJ2-7; clone size: -; V gene: TRBV4-1; CDR3 DNA: TGCGCCAGCAGCCAAGATCAACTAGCGGGAGTATTTCAGTACTTC; CDR3 protein: CASSQDQLAGVFQYF
D gene: -; J gene: TRBJ2-5; clone size: few; V gene: TRBV29-1; CDR3 DNA: TGCAGCGTGGCCAGACAGAACCAAGAGACCCAGTACTTC; CDR3 protein: CSVARQNQETQYF
D gene: -; J gene: TRBJ2-7; clone size: -; V gene: TRBV5-1; CDR3 DNA: TGCGCCAGCAGCTTGGGTGGGGGCCCCTACGAGCAGTACTTC; CDR3 protein: CASSLGGGPYEQYF
D gene: -; J gene: TRBJ2-5; clone size: few; V gene: TRBV7-9; CDR3 DNA: TGTGCCAGCAGCTTAGTAAGGCAAGAGACCCAGTACTTC; CDR3 protein: CASSLVRQETQYF
D gene: TRBD1; J gene: TRBJ1-5; clone size: -; V gene: TRBV5-1; CDR3 DNA: TGCGCCAGCAGCGTGGGACAGTATCAGCCCCAGCATTTT; CDR3 protein: CASSVGQYQPQHF
D gene: -; J gene: TRBJ1-5; clone size: few; V gene: TRBV14; CDR3 DNA: TGTGCCAGCAGCCAAGATTTCTATAGGACAGTCAATCAGCCCCAGCATTTT; CDR3 protein: CASSQDFYRTVNQPQHF
D gene: -; J gene: TRBJ1-2; clone size: -; V gene: TRBV29-1; CDR3 DNA: TGCAGCGTCGCCGTACCTTATGGGGACGGCTACACCTTC; CDR3 protein: CSVAVPYGDGYTF
D gene: -; J gene: TRBJ2-7; clone size: -; V gene: TRBV9; CDR3 DNA: TGTGCCAGCAGCGTAGATTCTAGCACAGAGCAGTACTTC; CDR3 protein: CASSVDSSTEQYF
D gene: -; J gene: TRBJ1-5; clone size: -; V gene: TRBV30; CDR3 DNA: TGTGCCTGGAGTGTATGGGGGGCAGCGTCTCAGCCCCAGCATTTT; CDR3 protein: CAWSVWGAASQPQHF
D gene: -; J gene: TRBJ2-3; clone size: -; V gene: TRBV6-6; CDR3 DNA: TGTGCCAGCATTACAACGGGAGCGGCGCAGTATTTT; CDR3 protein: CASITTGAAQYF
D gene: TRBD1; J gene: TRBJ1-1; clone size: -; V gene: TRBV27; CDR3 DNA: TGTGCCAGCAGTTTATTCACAGGGGAGTCCGAAGCTTTCTTT; CDR3 protein: CASSLFTGESEAFF
D gene: TRBD2; J gene: TRBJ2-3; clone size: -; V gene: TRBV7-2; CDR3 DNA: TGTGCCAGCAGTAACAGACTAGCGGGCACAGATACGCAGTATTTT; CDR3 protein: CASSNRLAGTDTQYF
D gene: -; J gene: TRBJ2-7; clone size: -; V gene: TRBV28; CDR3 DNA: TGTGCCAGCAGTTTGGGCCGAACCTACGAGCAGTACTTC; CDR3 protein: CASSLGRTYEQYF
D gene: -; J gene: TRBJ2-6; clone size: -; V gene: TRBV28; CDR3 DNA: TGTGCCAGCAGTTTGGGATGGGGCAGGGGATTGCGAGGGGCCAACGTCCTGACTTTC; CDR3 protein: CASSLGWGRGLRGANVLTF
D gene: TRBD2; J gene: TRBJ2-3; clone size: -; V gene: TRBV27; CDR3 DNA: TGTGCCAGCAGTGCTCGACTAGCGGGAGCGACAGATACGCAGTATTTT; CDR3 protein: CASSARLAGATDTQYF
D gene: -; J gene: TRBJ2-7; clone size: -; V gene: TRBV7-8; CDR3 DNA: TGTGCCAGCAGCTTAGGCGGAACCTACGAGCAGTACTTC; CDR3 protein: CASSLGGTYEQYF
D gene: -; J gene: TRBJ2-7; clone size: -; V gene: TRBV5-1; CDR3 DNA: TGCGCCAGCAGCCCTCCCGGCGCAGGGCGCTCCTACGAGCAGTACTTC; CDR3 protein: CASSPPGAGRSYEQYF
D gene: -; J gene: TRBJ2-5; clone size: few; V gene: TRBV6-6; CDR3 DNA: TGTGCCAGCAGTTACACGGCCCCAGGATCCCAAGAGACCCAGTACTTC; CDR3 protein: CASSYTAPGSQETQYF
D gene: -; J gene: TRBJ2-5; clone size: -; V gene: TRBV7-6; CDR3 DNA: TGTGCCAGCACACGGGAAGAGACCCAGTACTTC; CDR3 protein: CASTREETQYF
D gene: -; J gene: TRBJ2-2; clone size: -; V gene: TRBV6-5; CDR3 DNA: TGTGCCAGCAGTTACTTCGGAGGGGGCACCGGGGAGCTGTTTTTT; CDR3 protein: CASSYFGGGTGELFF
D gene: TRBD2; J gene: TRBJ2-5; clone size: -; V gene: TRBV29-1; CDR3 DNA: TGCAGCGACCGACTAGCGGGACCGAGGGAGACCCAGTACTTC; CDR3 protein: CSDRLAGPRETQYF
D gene: -; J gene: TRBJ1-2; clone size: few; V gene: TRBV29-1; CDR3 DNA: TGCAGCGTTGTACGGGACCACCGGGGAAGTGGCTACACCTTC; CDR3 protein: CSVVRDHRGSGYTF
D gene: TRBD1; J gene: TRBJ2-1; clone size: -; V gene: TRBV9; CDR3 DNA: TGTGCCAGCAGCGCAGGGGGCTCCTACAATGAGCAGTTCTTC; CDR3 protein: CASSAGGSYNEQFF
D gene: TRBD2; J gene: TRBJ2-1; clone size: -; V gene: TRBV14; CDR3 DNA: TGTGCCAGCAGCCAAGACTGGGCCGGGACTAGCGGGAGGGCCGCCTACAATGAGCAGTTCTTC; CDR3 protein: CASSQDWAGTSGRAAYNEQFF
D gene: -; J gene: TRBJ2-7; clone size: -; V gene: TRBV6-5; CDR3 DNA: TGTGCCAGCAGTTCCAGCGGACCCACTACCTACGAGCAGTACTTC; CDR3 protein: CASSSSGPTTYEQYF
D gene: TRBD2; J gene: TRBJ2-3; clone size: few; V gene: TRBV11-2; CDR3 DNA: TGTGCCAGCAGCTTTTTAGCGGGAGAGACAGATACGCAGTATTTT; CDR3 protein: CASSFLAGETDTQYF
D gene: TRBD2; J gene: TRBJ2-5; clone size: -; V gene: TRBV28; CDR3 DNA: TGTGCCAGCAGTTTTGTCGGGAGGGGGCAAGAGACCCAGTACTTC; CDR3 protein: CASSFVGRGQETQYF
D gene: TRBD1; J gene: TRBJ2-2; clone size: -; V gene: TRBV6-6; CDR3 DNA: TGTGCCAGCAGTTTAACAGGGGGCGCGAACACCGGGGAGCTGTTTTTT; CDR3 protein: CASSLTGGANTGELFF
D gene: -; J gene: TRBJ2-5; clone size: few; V gene: TRBV7-9; CDR3 DNA: TGTGCCAGCAGCTTCACGACGGAGACCCAGTACTTC; CDR3 protein: CASSFTTETQYF
D gene: -; J gene: TRBJ1-2; clone size: -; V gene: TRBV2; CDR3 DNA: TGTGCCAGCAGTGAAGCGCTTCGGAGAGCCGTTAACTATGGCTACACCTTC; CDR3 protein: CASSEALRRAVNYGYTF
D gene: -; J gene: TRBJ2-3; clone size: -; V gene: TRBV7-2; CDR3 DNA: TGTGCCAGCGGGTCGGGAGCTGTGACAGATACGCAGTATTTT; CDR3 protein: CASGSGAVTDTQYF
D gene: TRBD2; J gene: TRBJ2-1; clone size: -; V gene: TRBV29-1; CDR3 DNA: TGCAGCGTTGTCCTCCGCGGGAGTTACAATGAGCAGTTCTTC; CDR3 protein: CSVVLRGSYNEQFF